A single sample gave rise to the 21 T cell receptor beta chains below, sequenced in a study of metastatic and nonmetastatic thyroid tumors. With MiXCR, TCRdb reprocessed the PCR reads. The profile covers around 28,000 clones, with 25% to 35% appearing a single time and approximately 30% taken by the ten largest. Before thyroid surgery, none of the patients had received any treatment. The sequencing input was blood. The origin of the receptors is a female donor with papillary thyroid cancer or a benign thyroid nodule (not recorded which). Some clones in this sample may be carry-over from other donors' samples.

The sample holds a few counts of this clone. This rearrangement joins TRBV6-6 to TRBJ2-7; 9 bases are a match to TRBD1. This CDR3 comprises 15 residues. The V and J ends lost 1 base and 3 bases, in that order; junction bases with no gene match: 4. The V gene's germline CDR1 is MNHNY and CDR2 SVGAGI (reference sequence). The DNA for the CDR3 is TGTGCCAGCAGTTACTTACAGGGGGCGAACTACGAGCAGTACTTC. This translates into CASSYLQGANYEQYF.

This clone has more than one count but fewer than ten. The rearrangement links TRBV28 to TRBJ2-7; 9 bases align to TRBD1. V dropped 5 bases and J dropped 3; count of bases not matched to a gene: 8. This CDR3 is 15 amino acids long. Germline lookup yields CDR1 MDHEN and CDR2 SYDVKM. This CDR3 is CASSAPGQGGYEQYF. The CDR3, as DNA: TGTGCCAGCAGTGCACCGGGACAGGGCGGCTACGAGCAGTACTTC.

This clone occurred a few times. This chain uses TRBV6-2 or TRBV6-3 with TRBJ2-5; possibly TRBD2 for D (6 bases). The V end lost 2 bases, the J end lost 5 bases, and 15 bases lay between the germline ends. The CDR3 length is 15 residues. Germline CDR1 is MNHEY and CDR2 is SVGEGT. The CDR3 DNA reads TGTGCCAGCAGTTACGTGGGGGGTGAGGTGGAGACCCAGTACTTC. Amino acid sequence: CASSYVGGEVETQYF.

This clone occurred many times. A read error may be the cause here, since a much bigger clone is one base away. The sample contains more than one DNA sequence encoding this CDR3. The chain uses TRBV2 and TRBJ2-2, with D possibly being TRBD1 (6 bases). This CDR3 is 15 amino acids long. The germline V and J ends were trimmed by 7 bases and 5 bases, with 17 bases remaining between them. The germline CDR1 and CDR2 sequences are SNHLY and FYNNEI. The DNA of the CDR3 is TGTGCCAGCATATTTAGGGGGACGGATACCGGGGAGCTGTTTTTT. The encoded protein is CASIFRGTDTGELFF.

This clone has a handful of counts. The V call is TRBV6-1, the J call TRBJ2-7; 9 bases match TRBD1. CDR1 and CDR2 (germline): MNHNS, SASEGT. The J segment lost 6 bases and the V segment lost 4 bases, leaving 7 bases of the junction unmatched. The CDR3 runs 14 residues. For the CDR3, the DNA is TGTGCCAGCAGTGTCGGGACAGGGTATCCCGAGCAGTACTTC. Translating it yields CASSVGTGYPEQYF.

Notes on this clone: Just one base apart from a much larger clone, this may be a read error. At the DNA level, this CDR3 is encoded by other sequences in the same sample as well. The chain is built from TRBV18 and TRBJ2-1; D gene unclear. CDR3 length: 15 residues. Germline V lookup: CDR1 KGHSH, CDR2 LQKENI. Trimming removed 6 bases from V and 7 bases from J, with 19 bases in between. CDR3 protein: CASSPYMSVMNEQFF. CDR3 nucleotides: TGTGCCAGCTCGCCATATATGAGCGTGATGAATGAGCAGTTCTTC.

V usage is TRBV6-5 and J usage is TRBJ2-7, with 13 bases identical to TRBD2. The CDR3 runs 16 residues. Germline V CDR1 and CDR2: MNHEY, SVGAGI. V lost 4 bases and J lost 5; bases outside the gene matches: 8. CDR3 sequence (DNA): TGTGCCAGCAGTTCCCCATCGGGACTAGCGGGAAACGAGCAGTACTTC. It specifies CASSSPSGLAGNEQYF.

The V call is TRBV20-1, the J call TRBJ2-3, with 10 positions matching TRBD2. Germline CDR1 and CDR2: DFQATT and SNEGSKA (reference sequence). CDR3 size: 14 residues. The V gene end was trimmed by 5 bases and the J gene end by 3 bases; junction bases not matched to a gene: 5. The CDR3, as DNA: TGCAGTGCTCTAGCGGGAGCTTGGACAGATACGCAGTATTTT. Residues: CSALAGAWTDTQYF.

The chain recombines TRBV6-2 or TRBV6-3 with TRBJ2-7, with D possibly being TRBD1 or TRBD2 (5 bases each). Germline values: CDR1 MNHEY, CDR2 SVGEGT. This CDR3 comprises 14 residues. Trimming cost V 0 bases and J 6 bases, with 12 bases left between them. The CDR3 sequence: CASSYSPGGGEQYF. As DNA, the CDR3 is TGTGCCAGCAGTTACTCCCCTGGGGGTGGCGAGCAGTACTTC.

This clone was seen only a few times. The CDR3 DNA is TGTGCCAGCAGTGGACCTATGAACACTGAAGCTTTCTTT. Its protein is CASSGPMNTEAFF. The chain carries TRBV28 and TRBJ1-1; D is unresolved. The CDR3 runs 13 residues. In germline, CDR1 is MDHEN, CDR2 SYDVKM. Deletions cut 5 bases from V and 0 bases from J, with 7 bases between.

V and J are TRBV6-1 and TRBJ2-7; tentative D call: TRBD2 (5 bases). The CDR3 length is 13 residues. Trimming cost V 6 bases and J 0 bases, with 9 bases left between them. CDR1 is MNHNS, CDR2 SASEGT, per germline. CDR3 in amino acids: CASRLRDSYEQYF. CDR3 coding DNA: TGTGCCAGCAGACTTCGGGACTCCTACGAGCAGTACTTC.

The genes are TRBV20-1 and TRBJ1-4; the match to TRBD1 covers 7 bases. CDR1 is DFQATT, CDR2 SNEGSKA, per germline (reference sequence). Trimming cost V 2 bases and J 7 bases; bases outside gene matches: 13. This CDR3 is 16 amino acids long. CDR3 DNA sequence: TGCAGTGCTAGACCCCTCTTAGACAGGGCGGTTGAAAAACTGTTTTTT. Protein: CSARPLLDRAVEKLFF.

This clone was recorded many times. The V and J genes are TRBV20-1 and TRBJ2-7; 9 positions match TRBD1. With V trimmed by 6 bases and J by 2 bases, 8 bases remained unmatched. The CDR3 totals 14 residues. Germline loops: CDR1 DFQATT, CDR2 SNEGSKA (reference sequence). In DNA, the CDR3 is TGCAGTGCCCAACAAGGACAGGGGACCTACGAGCAGTACTTC. Its protein is CSAQQGQGTYEQYF.

This chain connects TRBV12-3 or TRBV12-4 to TRBJ2-2, with 10 bases fitting TRBD1. V dropped 2 bases and J dropped 5; count of bases not matched to a gene: 5. The CDR3 totals 16 residues. DNA of the CDR3: TGTGCCAGCAGTTTACTGGGACAGGGGTCGACCGGGGAGCTGTTTTTT. Translated, it gives CASSLLGQGSTGELFF.

This clone appeared a few times. The gene calls are TRBV10-3 and TRBJ2-1; 8 bases line up with TRBD2. This CDR3 is built from 15 residues. J lost 10 bases, V lost 4 bases, and 12 bases had no gene match. CDR1 and CDR2 from the germline V gene are ENHRY and SYGVKD. The CDR3 DNA is TGTGCCATCAGTGCCGGGGTCGGGAGGGCCAGGGAGCAGTTCTTC. It codes for CAISAGVGRAREQFF.

The chain is built from TRBV6-6 and TRBJ1-2; 8 nucleotides agree with TRBD1. Unmatched junction bases numbered 5, after V lost 0 bases and J lost 5 bases. The CDR3 has 15 amino acids. The V gene's germline CDR1 is MNHNY and CDR2 SVGAGI (reference sequence). The CDR3 sequence is CASSYSRTGLYGYTF. The CDR3 DNA follows: TGTGCCAGCAGTTACTCTAGGACAGGGCTTTATGGCTACACCTTC.

This sequence joins TRBV6-1 and TRBJ2-1, with a possible D match to TRBD2 (6 bases). This CDR3 has 15 amino acids. The germline V gene has CDR1 MNHNS and CDR2 SASEGT. The V end lost 6 bases, the J end lost 4 bases, and 16 bases lay between the germline ends. As DNA, the CDR3 is TGTGCCAGCAGGGTAGACGGGAGTTCTTACAATGAGCAGTTCTTC. This encodes CASRVDGSSYNEQFF.

V gene TRBV5-5 combines with J gene TRBJ2-5; D might be TRBD2 (6 bases). V was clipped by 0 bases and J by 1 base, with 13 bases between them. The CDR3 consists of 16 residues. Per germline, CDR1 SGHKS and CDR2 YYEKEE (reference sequence). The CDR3 here is CASSLAASVGQETQYF. The CDR3 DNA reads TGTGCCAGCAGCTTGGCCGCTAGCGTAGGCCAAGAGACCCAGTACTTC.

This chain uses TRBV6-1 with TRBJ2-1; TRBD2 agrees at 10 bases. This CDR3 comprises 15 residues. The J segment lost 4 bases and the V segment lost 4 bases, leaving 4 bases of the junction unmatched. Looked up from germline, CDR1 is MNHNS and CDR2 is SASEGT. This CDR3 reads CASSGLAGDYNEQFF. The CDR3 nucleotides are TGTGCCAGCAGTGGCCTAGCGGGGGATTACAATGAGCAGTTCTTC.

Many counts were recorded for this clone. The chain joins TRBV19 to TRBJ2-7; 7 bases fit TRBD1. V trimming: 3 bases; J trimming: 3 bases; junction bases outside the gene matches: 8. The CDR3 covers 15 residues. Germline CDR1 reads LNHDA; CDR2 reads SQIVND (reference sequence). As DNA, the CDR3 is TGTGCCAGTAGTATCGCGAAGACAGGGAACTACGAGCAGTACTTC. Translated: CASSIAKTGNYEQYF. Using reference TRBV19 and TRBJ2-7 for the parts outside the CDR3, the full variable domain is DGGITQSPKYLFRKEGQNVTLSCEQNLNHDAMYWYRQDPGQGLRLIYYSQIVNDFQKGDIAEGYSVSREKKESFPLTVTSAQKNPTAFYLCASSIAKTGNYEQYFGPGTRLTVT.

The table lists this clone with a count of one. V is TRBV14 and J is TRBJ2-3; TRBD2 matches at 13 bases. J was trimmed by 5 bases and V by 4 bases; bases with no gene match: 9. The CDR3 is 17 amino acids. Germline-derived CDR1 and CDR2 are SGHDN and FVKESK. The CDR3 protein is CASSRYRTSGGEDTQYF. The CDR3 bases are TGTGCCAGCAGCCGATACCGGACTAGCGGGGGTGAAGATACGCAGTATTTT.